One and the same sample provided the 2 T cell receptor beta chains below, sequenced in a study of blood T cell repertoires in COVID-19. Sequenced by immunoSEQ multiplex PCR; TCRdb stores in-frame clones only, minus some. Seen here are roughly 500,000 clones, roughly 87% observed once, and the top ten hold 0.7% to 1%. The sequencing input was peripheral blood. All receptors derive from a man aged 18 to 29 with COVID-19, enrolled during active disease.

Here the CDR3 DNA reads TGTGCCAGCAAGGGACAGGTTTATCAGCCCCAGCATTTT. Encoded protein: CASKGQVYQPQHF. The chain combines TRBV2 with TRBJ1-5, with 8 bases matching TRBD1. The germline V gene has CDR1 SNHLY and CDR2 FYNNEI. The ends lost 7 bases at V and 5 bases at J; junction bases unmatched: 4. This CDR3 comprises 13 residues.

This sequence joins TRBV7-8 and TRBJ2-5; tentatively, D is TRBD1 (6 bases). The CDR3 runs to 16 residues. Between the trimmed V and J ends, which lost 2 bases and 4 bases, there was a span of 17 bases. Per germline, CDR1 SGHVS and CDR2 FQNEAQ. The CDR3 is CASSLNRQGQRETQYF. The CDR3 region has the DNA TGTGCCAGCAGCTTAAATAGGCAGGGGCAGAGAGAGACCCAGTACTTC.